A single count supports the clone carrying this T cell receptor (beta chain). Its antigen remains unknown. The sample is drawn from a study of cytomegalovirus exposure and HLA in healthy donors. The study's findings and limits: A later analysis showed TCR association rates differing by HLA locus, peaking at DRB1 and lowest at HLA-C. What a later analysis reportedly showed was that an Asian-associated ancestry cluster had fewer N-insertions than the roughly 700-donor mean.

With 60 Vbeta and 13 Jbeta primers, the PCR was carried out. Here immunoSEQ multiplex PCR was the method, and the copy in TCRdb shows in-frame clones only, minus some. This sample has some 140,000 clones; about three quarters occur once, and the top ten carry approximately 4%. This CDR3 spans 14 amino acids. Germline V gives CDR1 MNHEY, CDR2 SMNVEV (reference sequence). V lost 4 bases and J 7 bases, leaving 14 bases between the germline ends. Sequencing was performed on PBMCs. This receptor was taken from a woman aged 40 to 50 in good health and CMV-seronegative. This chain joins TRBV27 and TRBJ2-1; maybe TRBD2 (6 bases). Here the CDR3 DNA reads TGTGCCAGCAGTTACGGGAGATGGGGGAATGAGCAGTTCTTC. As protein: CASSYGRWGNEQFF.